A selection of T cell receptor beta chains follows, all from one sample in a study of blood T cell repertoires in COVID-19. TCRdb's table, derived via immunoSEQ multiplex PCR, lists solely in-frame clones and lacks some. The sample consists of some 87,000 clones, about 92% of them appearing once. Material for sequencing was peripheral blood. The receptors shown here come from a woman aged 60-75 years with active COVID-19. Each CDR3 is given with its conserved first and last residue. Fields, in order: J gene, clone size, D gene, V gene, CDR3 protein, CDR3 DNA. The D gene is left open where the match is weak. Size is omitted from some rows. Given values are once, few, many or a class for expanded clones.

j_gene: TRBJ1-1
abundance: -
d_gene: -
v_gene: TRBV4-3
CDR3aa: CASSPQGSSTEAFF
CDR3nt: TGCGCCAGCAGCCCCCAGGGGTCGAGCACTGAAGCTTTCTTT

j_gene: TRBJ2-3
abundance: -
d_gene: TRBD2
v_gene: TRBV10-3
CDR3aa: CAISETSGSSDTQYF
CDR3nt: TGTGCCATCAGTGAAACTAGCGGGAGCTCAGATACGCAGTATTTT

j_gene: TRBJ2-7
abundance: -
d_gene: TRBD2
v_gene: TRBV3-1/TRBV3-2
CDR3aa: CASSPAGGKANEQYF
CDR3nt: TGTGCCAGCAGCCCCGCGGGGGGAAAAGCTAACGAGCAGTACTTC

j_gene: TRBJ2-3
abundance: -
d_gene: TRBD2
v_gene: TRBV27
CDR3aa: CASSPKRGRDTDTQYF
CDR3nt: TGTGCCAGCAGTCCAAAGCGGGGACGGGACACAGATACGCAGTATTTT

j_gene: TRBJ2-1
abundance: -
d_gene: TRBD2
v_gene: TRBV11-3
CDR3aa: CASSPGLANNEQFF
CDR3nt: TGTGCCAGCAGCCCGGGACTAGCCAACAATGAGCAGTTCTTC

j_gene: TRBJ1-1
abundance: -
d_gene: -
v_gene: TRBV7-8
CDR3aa: CASSLAQGMANTEAFF
CDR3nt: TGTGCCAGCAGCTTAGCCCAGGGTATGGCGAACACTGAAGCTTTCTTT

j_gene: TRBJ2-7
abundance: -
d_gene: -
v_gene: TRBV21-1
CDR3aa: CASISYEQYF
CDR3nt: TGTGCCAGCATCAGCTACGAGCAGTACTTC

j_gene: TRBJ1-2
abundance: -
d_gene: -
v_gene: TRBV6-5
CDR3aa: CASGAGDGYTF
CDR3nt: TGTGCCAGCGGAGCCGGGGATGGCTACACCTTC

j_gene: TRBJ2-5
abundance: once
d_gene: TRBD1
v_gene: TRBV6-5
CDR3aa: CASSWGQGHQETQYF
CDR3nt: TGTGCCAGCAGTTGGGGACAGGGGCATCAAGAGACCCAGTACTTC

j_gene: TRBJ2-1
abundance: -
d_gene: -
v_gene: TRBV7-8
CDR3aa: CASSSRSSYNEQFF
CDR3nt: TGTGCCAGCAGCTCTAGGAGCTCCTACAATGAGCAGTTCTTC

j_gene: TRBJ2-7
abundance: -
d_gene: TRBD1
v_gene: TRBV6-5
CDR3aa: CASSYSTGSSYEQYF
CDR3nt: TGTGCCAGCAGTTACTCGACAGGGAGCTCCTACGAGCAGTACTTC